This T cell receptor beta chain emerged from a study of OX40 agonist ivuxolimab in advanced cancers. As for the study in general: Patients got intravenous ivuxolimab at 0.01 to 10 mg/kg every 2 weeks.

This clone was seen a few times. The antigen is unknown. General study points: Among T cells, CD8+ cells averaged more expanded clones than CD4+ cells. Low normalized T-cell clonal expansion was also seen in some nonresponders.

Trimming left V 1 base short and J 6 bases short, with 5 bases between. The CDR3 covers 12 residues. Germline V gives CDR1 LNHDA, CDR2 SQIVND (reference sequence). The assay was immunoSEQ multiplex PCR, and TCRdb's table has in-frame clones only and misses some. The profile shows tens of thousands of clones, 65% to 90% of them singletons. This receptor was obtained from an adult with an advanced solid tumor such as melanoma, head and neck, liver or kidney cancer. The chain carries TRBV19 and TRBJ2-3; D gene uncertain. The specimen comprised CD4+ or CD8+ T cells sorted from blood, sampled in a trial of the OX40 agonist ivuxolimab. The CDR3 bases are TGTGCCAGTAGTATAGGAAGGGATACGCAGTATTTT. Protein product: CASSIGRDTQYF.